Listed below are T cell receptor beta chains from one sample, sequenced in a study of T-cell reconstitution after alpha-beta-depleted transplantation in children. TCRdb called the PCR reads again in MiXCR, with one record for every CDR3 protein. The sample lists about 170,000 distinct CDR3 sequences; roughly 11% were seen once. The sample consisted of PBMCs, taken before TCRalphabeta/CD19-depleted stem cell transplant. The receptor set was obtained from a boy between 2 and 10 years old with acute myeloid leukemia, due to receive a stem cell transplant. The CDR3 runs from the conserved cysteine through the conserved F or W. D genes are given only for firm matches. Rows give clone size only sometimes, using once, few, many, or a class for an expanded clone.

DNA: TGTGCCAGCAGCCAAGATTTGGCTGACACTGAAGCTTTCTTT
CDR3: CASSQDLADTEAFF
V: TRBV3-1
J: TRBJ1-1
D: .
size: many

DNA: TGCAGTGCCCAAACCGGGACAGGGGGCGATGAGCAGTTCTTC
CDR3: CSAQTGTGGDEQFF
V: TRBV20-1
J: TRBJ2-1
D: TRBD1
size: many

DNA: TGCAGTGCTACAAAGACAGGGATTGGTTCTCACCCCCAGCATTTT
CDR3: CSATKTGIGSHPQHF
V: TRBV20-1
J: TRBJ1-5
D: TRBD1
size: .

DNA: TGTGCCAGCAGCCAAGACGCAACCGAATGGAGCTCCTACAATGAGCAGTTCTTC
CDR3: CASSQDATEWSSYNEQFF
V: TRBV3-1
J: TRBJ2-1
D: .
size: many

DNA: TGCAGTGCTAGAAGTCTCCGGGACAGCAACAATCAGCCCCAGCATTTT
CDR3: CSARSLRDSNNQPQHF
V: TRBV20-1
J: TRBJ1-5
D: TRBD1
size: many

DNA: TGCGCCAGCAGCCAAGATACAGTTGGCTACACCTTC
CDR3: CASSQDTVGYTF
V: TRBV4-1
J: TRBJ1-2
D: .
size: many

DNA: TGCGCCTCCAAGGACAGGGCTCTTAATTCACCCCTCCACTTT
CDR3: CASKDRALNSPLHF
V: TRBV5-1
J: TRBJ1-6
D: TRBD1
size: many

DNA: TGCAGCGTCGGACAGGAGGGCTATGGCTACACCTTC
CDR3: CSVGQEGYGYTF
V: TRBV29-1
J: TRBJ1-2
D: TRBD1
size: many

DNA: TGCGCCAGCAGCCAGATCCAGGGGGCCGCTGGGGCCAACGTCCTGACTTTC
CDR3: CASSQIQGAAGANVLTF
V: TRBV4-1
J: TRBJ2-6
D: TRBD1
size: many

DNA: TGCAGTGCCAGGGCGGGTCGGGAGATGGTGGATGAGCAGTTCTTC
CDR3: CSARAGREMVDEQFF
V: TRBV20-1
J: TRBJ2-1
D: .
size: many

DNA: TGTGCCAGCAGCCGGGGGGGTTTCTCTAGCGCGACAGATACGCAGTATTTT
CDR3: CASSRGGFSSATDTQYF
V: TRBV12-3/TRBV12-4
J: TRBJ2-3
D: TRBD2
size: many

DNA: TGTGCCAGCAGCCAACCCACTAGCGGGAGGGGTACTGAGCAGTTCTTC
CDR3: CASSQPTSGRGTEQFF
V: TRBV4-2
J: TRBJ2-1
D: TRBD2
size: many